Presented here are 31 T cell receptor beta chains from one specimen sequenced in a study of technical replicates of blood from a handful of donors. Assay used: immunoSEQ multiplex PCR; TCRdb lists only in-frame clones, some missing. The table has under 70,000 clones, approximately 90% seen once; the top ten hold roughly 5%. The specimen sequenced was PBMCs. The receptors were gathered from a human donor in good health. Some clones in this sample may be carry-over from other donors' samples.

V and J are TRBV5-4 and TRBJ2-7, with 8 bases fitting TRBD2. The germline gives CDR1 SGHNT, CDR2 YYREEE (reference sequence). Germline trimming cut 3 bases from V and 3 bases from J; bases unmatched to any gene: 5. This CDR3 is built from 14 residues. CDR3 protein: CASSSTGGDYEQYF. CDR3 DNA: TGTGCCAGCAGCTCAACCGGGGGGGACTACGAGCAGTACTTC.

The chain combines TRBV4-3 with TRBJ2-7; 10 bases match TRBD1. J lost 1 base, V lost 3 bases, and 3 bases had no gene match. There are 15 residues in the CDR3. The germline CDR1 and CDR2 sequences are LGHNA and YSLEER. The CDR3 loop reads CASSQDRGNSYEQYF. As DNA, the CDR3 is TGCGCCAGCAGCCAGGACAGGGGGAATTCCTACGAGCAGTACTTC.

Notes on this clone: One end of the junction does not line up with germline, which may come from a read error. V is TRBV14 and J is TRBJ1-2; D call uncertain. Germline lookup yields CDR1 SGHDN and CDR2 FVKESK. The CDR3 totals 15 residues. CDR3 residues: CASSQVLGTTYSYTF. The CDR3 DNA reads as TGTGCCAGCAGCCAAGTTCTGGGCACAACCTATAGCTACACCTTC.

The chain couples TRBV7-9 to TRBJ1-2, with no clear D. Trimming left V 5 bases short and J 1 base short, with 8 bases between. The CDR3 spans 13 residues. Germline assignment: CDR1 SEHNR and CDR2 FQNEAQ (reference sequence). CDR3 bases: TGTGCCAGCAGCCCAGGACTTAACTATGGCTACACCTTC. Its protein product is CASSPGLNYGYTF.

J is TRBJ2-7 and V is TRBV30; maybe TRBD1 (5 bases). The germline gives CDR1 GTSNPN, CDR2 SVGIG (reference sequence). The CDR3 runs to 14 residues. Between the trimmed V and J ends, which lost 8 bases and 3 bases, there was a span of 20 bases. CDR3 sequence: CAALSWGRGYEQYF. The CDR3, as DNA: TGTGCCGCCCTCAGCTGGGGTAGGGGCTACGAGCAGTACTTC.

The chain couples TRBV5-4 to TRBJ2-7; TRBD1 agrees at 8 bases. V gave up 0 bases and J gave up 4 bases; unmatched junction bases: 3. CDR3 length: 14 residues. CDR1 is SGHNT, CDR2 YYREEE, per germline (reference sequence). The CDR3 nucleotides read TGTGCCAGCAGCTTGGACAGGGGGAGGTACGAGCAGTACTTC. It yields the protein CASSLDRGRYEQYF.

The chain is built from TRBV5-6 and TRBJ2-3; the match to TRBD2 covers 13 bases. Germline V CDR1 and CDR2: SGHDT, YYEEEE. This CDR3 is 18 amino acids long. The V gene end was trimmed by 2 bases and the J gene end by 1 base; junction bases not matched to a gene: 7. CDR3 bases: TGTGCCAGCAGCTTCGATAGACTAGCGGGAGGAGGCACAGATACGCAGTATTTT. Translated, it gives CASSFDRLAGGGTDTQYF.

The chain combines TRBV19 with TRBJ1-1; tentatively, D is TRBD1 (5 bases). The CDR3 contains 13 residues. Per germline, CDR1 LNHDA and CDR2 SQIVND (reference sequence). Trimming stripped 5 bases from V and 1 base from J, with 8 bases between. The CDR3 sequence is CASSQGPNTEAFF. The CDR3 nucleotides read TGTGCCAGTAGTCAGGGCCCGAACACTGAAGCTTTCTTT. Supplemented by reference TRBV19 and TRBJ1-1, the full variable domain reads DGGITQSPKYLFRKEGQNVTLSCEQNLNHDAMYWYRQDPGQGLRLIYYSQIVNDFQKGDIAEGYSVSREKKESFPLTVTSAQKNPTAFYLCASSQGPNTEAFFGQGTRLTVV.

The chain has TRBV4-1 and TRBJ2-1; 12 bases are shared with TRBD2. V lost 2 bases, J lost 4 bases, and 3 bases stayed unmatched. The germline gives CDR1 MGHRA, CDR2 YSYEKL. The CDR3 loop spans 16 amino acids. The DNA of the CDR3 is TGCGCCAGCAGCCAAACGACTAGCGGGGGATACAATGAGCAGTTCTTC. Translation gives CASSQTTSGGYNEQFF.

The chain joins TRBV7-2 to TRBJ1-3; D ambiguous. The CDR3 loop spans 13 amino acids. Trimming took 4 bases from V and 2 from J, leaving 6 bases between them. Germline CDR1 is SGHTA and CDR2 is FQGNSA. The CDR3 DNA reads TGTGCCAGCAGCTCGAGGGCTGGAAACACCATATATTTT. It encodes CASSSRAGNTIYF. The complete variable domain, with remaining parts taken from reference TRBV7-2 and TRBJ1-3, reads GAGVSQSPSNKVTEKGKDVELRCDPISGHTALYWYRQSLGQGLEFLIYFQGNSAPDKSGLPSDRFSAERTGGSVSTLTIQRTQQEDSAVYLCASSSRAGNTIYFGEGSWLTVV.

V is TRBV19 and J is TRBJ1-1; 7 bases fit TRBD1. V shed 5 bases and J 1 base; nucleotides not matched to a gene: 10. Per the germline V gene, CDR1 is LNHDA and CDR2 is SQIVND (reference sequence). CDR3 length: 16 amino acids. CDR3 DNA sequence: TGTGCCAGTAGTCTCCGACAGGGTATGGGGAACACTGAAGCTTTCTTT. It specifies CASSLRQGMGNTEAFF.

This clone appeared a single time. J is TRBJ2-7 and V is TRBV19; D is possibly TRBD2 (6 bases). Looked up from germline, CDR1 is LNHDA and CDR2 is SQIVND (reference sequence). V dropped 7 bases and J dropped 4 bases, with 23 bases sitting between them. The CDR3 totals 16 residues. The CDR3: CASTRDSQSVVYEQYF. CDR3 DNA: TGTGCCAGTACCCGGGACTCCCAAAGCGTGGTTTACGAGCAGTACTTC.

The chain couples TRBV5-1 to TRBJ2-1, with 7 positions matching TRBD2. The CDR3 extends over 16 amino acids. The germline CDR1 and CDR2 sequences are SGHRS and YFSETQ. The ends lost 1 base at V and 9 bases at J; junction bases unmatched: 13. Here the CDR3 reads CASSLLGRVSPGEQFF. In nucleotides, the CDR3 is TGCGCCAGCAGCTTGTTAGGGAGGGTTTCCCCGGGTGAGCAGTTCTTC.

This clone showed up just once. In nucleotides, the CDR3 is TGTGCCAGCAGCCGAGACAGGGGTACCGAGCAGTACTTC. Translating gives CASSRDRGTEQYF. The chain carries TRBV7-2 and TRBJ2-7, with 8 positions matching TRBD1. Germline CDR1 reads SGHTA; CDR2 reads FQGNSA. This CDR3 is 13 amino acids long. V was clipped by 5 bases and J by 6 bases; unmatched bases: 6. Filled out from reference TRBV7-2 and TRBJ2-7, the complete variable domain reads GAGVSQSPSNKVTEKGKDVELRCDPISGHTALYWYRQSLGQGLEFLIYFQGNSAPDKSGLPSDRFSAERTGGSVSTLTIQRTQQEDSAVYLCASSRDRGTEQYFGPGTRLTVT.

V and J are TRBV5-4 and TRBJ1-1; TRBD1 matches at 7 bases. The CDR3 consists of 17 residues. V trimming: 4 bases; J trimming: 3 bases; junction bases outside the gene matches: 15. Looked up from germline, CDR1 is SGHNT and CDR2 is YYREEE (reference sequence). CDR3 DNA: TGTGCCAGCAGCCTTCCGGCGGGTGAGGGGGCTGACACTGAAGCTTTCTTT. Translation gives CASSLPAGEGADTEAFF.

The gene calls are TRBV4-2 and TRBJ1-2; D is unresolved. Germline-derived CDR1 and CDR2 are LGHNA and YNFKEQ. The CDR3 covers 15 residues. Between the trimmed V and J ends, which lost 0 bases and 4 bases, there was a span of 12 bases. The CDR3 loop is CASSQDLGVTYGYTF. The CDR3 DNA reads as TGTGCCAGCAGCCAAGATTTGGGAGTTACCTATGGCTACACCTTC.

The chain joins TRBV7-9 to TRBJ1-1; D unresolved. Between the trimmed V and J ends, which lost 5 bases and 1 base, there was a span of 17 bases. The CDR3 covers 16 residues. Germline V CDR1 and CDR2: SEHNR, FQNEAQ (reference sequence). Here the CDR3 reads CASSPRVNPGNTEAFF. The CDR3 nucleotides read TGTGCCAGCAGCCCCCGAGTGAACCCGGGGAACACTGAAGCTTTCTTT.

The rearrangement joins TRBV13 to TRBJ2-1, with 7 positions matching TRBD2. Germline V gene lookup returns CDR1 PRHDT and CDR2 FYEKMQ (reference sequence). This CDR3 contains 16 residues. After removal of 4 bases from V and 5 bases from J, the junction contained 11 bases not matched to a gene. The CDR3 is CASSSVGGEGNNEQFF. CDR3 nucleotide sequence: TGTGCCAGCAGCTCGGTGGGAGGGGAAGGGAACAATGAGCAGTTCTTC. Supplemented by reference TRBV13 and TRBJ2-1, the full variable domain reads AAGVIQSPRHLIKEKRETATLKCYPIPRHDTVYWYQQGPGQDPQFLISFYEKMQSDKGSIPDRFSAQQFSDYHSELNMSSLELGDSALYFCASSSVGGEGNNEQFFGPGTRLTVL.

This clone was counted a few times. This sequence joins TRBV4-3 and TRBJ2-1; 8 bases fit TRBD1. With 0 bases clipped from V and 4 bases from J, the junction kept 5 bases outside the gene matches. The CDR3 contains 16 residues. Germline assignment: CDR1 LGHNA and CDR2 YSLEER. CDR3 nucleotide sequence: TGCGCCAGCAGCCAAGACGGGCAGGGGGCATACAATGAGCAGTTCTTC. Amino acids: CASSQDGQGAYNEQFF.

The chain is built from TRBV5-6 and TRBJ2-1, with 8 positions matching TRBD2. Germline lookup yields CDR1 SGHDT and CDR2 YYEEEE. The CDR3 is 16 residues long. V shed 4 bases, J shed 4 bases, and the junction held 10 bases outside the gene matches. The CDR3 here is CASSTPPGGIYNEQFF. As DNA, the CDR3 is TGTGCCAGCAGCACGCCGCCGGGAGGGATATACAATGAGCAGTTCTTC.

The CDR3 loop reads CASKGGTTNTEAFF. The CDR3 coding sequence is TGTGCCAGCAAAGGAGGGACGACGAACACTGAAGCTTTCTTT. The rearrangement joins TRBV2 to TRBJ1-1, with a tentative D call TRBD1 (5 bases). V shed 7 bases and J shed 1 base, with 13 bases lying between them. The germline CDR1 and CDR2 sequences are SNHLY and FYNNEI. The CDR3 spans 14 residues.

The CDR3 DNA follows: TGTGCCAGCAGCGTAGATCCCGGGGGAAACACCATATATTTT. Its translation: CASSVDPGGNTIYF. The genes are TRBV9 and TRBJ1-3; no definite D call. Trimming pared 0 bases from V and 4 bases from J, leaving 8 bases between. The CDR3 has 14 amino acids. Germline V gene lookup returns CDR1 SGDLS and CDR2 YYNGEE.

This clone was counted once. The chain is built from TRBV5-6 and TRBJ2-7; 16 bases map to TRBD2. Germline V gene lookup returns CDR1 SGHDT and CDR2 YYEEEE. The ends lost 4 bases at V and 12 bases at J; junction bases unmatched: 16. This CDR3 comprises 17 residues. The CDR3 here is CASSVFPGLAGGSYGYF. CDR3 coding DNA: TGTGCCAGCAGCGTGTTTCCGGGACTAGCGGGAGGGTCTTATGGGTACTTC. The full variable domain, rest sourced from reference TRBV5-6 and TRBJ2-7, is DAGVTQSPTHLIKTRGQQVTLRCSPKSGHDTVSWYQQALGQGPQFIFQYYEEEERQRGNFPDRFSGHQFPNYSSELNVNALLLGDSALYLCASSVFPGLAGGSYGYFGPGTRLTVT.

The J gene is TRBJ1-3, the V gene TRBV4-3; TRBD1 aligns across 8 bases. Losses at the gene ends were 2 bases for V and 2 bases for J; bases not matched to a gene: 2. This CDR3 has 15 residues. Germline loops: CDR1 LGHNA, CDR2 YSLEER. CDR3 nucleotides: TGCGCCAGCAGCCAATCGACAGGGGCTGGAAACACCATATATTTT. This sequence encodes CASSQSTGAGNTIYF.

The gene calls are TRBV6-1 and TRBJ2-5; the match to TRBD2 covers 7 bases. Germline values: CDR1 MNHNS, CDR2 SASEGT. The CDR3 consists of 14 residues. V trimming: 2 bases; J trimming: 3 bases; junction bases outside the gene matches: 3. CDR3 sequence (DNA): TGTGCCAGCAGTGAAATAGCGGGTAAAGAGACCCAGTACTTC. Amino acid sequence: CASSEIAGKETQYF.

The V gene is TRBV7-6, the J gene TRBJ1-3, with unresolved D. Trimming pared 2 bases from V and 0 bases from J, leaving 8 bases between. The CDR3 is made up of 15 amino acids. Germline V CDR1 and CDR2: SGHVS, FNYEAQ. CDR3 sequence: CASSLPSGSGNTIYF. Written as DNA, the CDR3 is TGTGCCAGCAGCTTACCCAGTGGCTCTGGAAACACCATATATTTT.

This clone was recorded only once. This chain links TRBV10-3 with TRBJ2-1; the match to TRBD2 covers 10 bases. CDR1 and CDR2 from the germline V gene are ENHRY and SYGVKD. The CDR3 contains 14 residues. J gave up 9 bases and V 4 bases, and 6 bases lay outside the gene matches. The CDR3 DNA follows: TGTGCCATCAGTGGTCTAGCGGGAGCAAGTGAGCAGTTCTTC. Translating gives CAISGLAGASEQFF.

This chain links TRBV7-2 with TRBJ1-2, with D possibly being TRBD1 (6 bases). The length of the CDR3 is 14 residues. Germline lookup yields CDR1 SGHTA and CDR2 FQGNSA. The ends were cut back, 5 bases at V and 7 bases at J, with 17 bases in the middle. The CDR3 DNA is TGTGCCAGCAGCCCCAGAGGGGGGGCGGGTGGCTACACCTTC. Its translation is CASSPRGGAGGYTF.

The chain combines TRBV7-7 with TRBJ2-1, with 9 bases identical to TRBD1. This CDR3 spans 15 amino acids. Germline loops: CDR1 SSHAT, CDR2 FNYEAQ (reference sequence). With 4 bases clipped from V and 9 bases from J, the junction kept 10 bases outside the gene matches. The CDR3 loop is CASSSLQGASGEQFF. In nucleotides, the CDR3 is TGTGCCAGCAGCTCCTTACAGGGGGCCTCGGGTGAGCAGTTCTTC.

V is TRBV2 and J is TRBJ2-3; the D gene is possibly TRBD2 (6 bases). The germline gives CDR1 SNHLY, CDR2 FYNNEI. This CDR3 spans 14 amino acids. Between the trimmed V and J ends, which lost 6 bases and 9 bases, there was a span of 19 bases. CDR3 in DNA: TGTGCCAGCAGGGCGGGACTTTCCCCGGGAACGCAGTATTTT. This encodes CASRAGLSPGTQYF.

This chain joins TRBV7-2 and TRBJ1-3; D not resolved. The CDR3 totals 17 residues. V was cut by 1 base and J by 0 bases, with 13 bases left in between. Per germline, CDR1 SGHTA and CDR2 FQGNSA. This chain's CDR3 is CASSLGTVLSSGNTIYF. CDR3 sequence (DNA): TGTGCCAGCAGCTTAGGTACAGTCCTGAGCTCTGGAAACACCATATATTTT.